This paragraph covers one TCR beta chain sequence. The data were taken from a study of OX40 agonist ivuxolimab in advanced cancers. Across the study: Antecedent anti-PD-1, anti-PD-L1 or anti-CTLA-4 therapy was permissible, with roughly 36% having received some.

The protocol was immunoSEQ multiplex PCR, while the TCRdb copy is restricted to in-frame clones and leaves out a portion. This sample has 75,000 to 90,000 clones; around 85% occur once, and the top ten carry about 7%. In germline, CDR1 is SGHVS, CDR2 FQNEAQ. The CDR3 sequence is 15 residues long. The source of this sequence is an adult with an advanced solid tumor such as melanoma, head and neck, liver or kidney cancer. The rearrangement links TRBV7-8 to TRBJ2-5; TRBD1 matches 8 bases. The J call may be wrong; the DNA end is better matched by TRBJ2-7. This specimen was CD4+ or CD8+ T cells sorted from blood, taken in a trial of the OX40 agonist ivuxolimab. The CDR3 here is CASSLYQGASYEQYF. In DNA form, the CDR3 reads TGTGCCAGCAGCTTATACCAGGGGGCGTCCTACGAGCAGTACTTC.